Listed here are 8 T cell receptor beta chains from one sample, sequenced in a study of T cells in Graves' hyperthyroidism and ophthalmopathy. Amplified TCR beta CDR3 regions came from RNA transcripts. The HTBI primer set served for first-round RT-PCR of the TCR CDR3. TCRdb called the multiplex PCR reads again in MiXCR, with one record for every CDR3 protein. Here the sample spans about half a million distinct CDR3 sequences, approximately 25% being singletons. The sample was blood. The receptors were sampled from a young woman with Graves' ophthalmopathy.

This clonotype was seen ten or more times. An end of the junction differs from the germline gene, which may be a read error. The chain combines TRBV5-1 with TRBJ2-6, with TRBD2 as a possible D gene (6 bases). The CDR3 totals 15 residues. Germline values: CDR1 SGHRS, CDR2 YFSETQ. DNA for the CDR3: TGTGCCAGCAGTCTAGCGAGCTCTGGGGCCAACGTCCTGACTTTC. The encoded protein is CASSLASSGANVLTF.

In its sample, this clonotype was seen many times. The rearrangement uses TRBV6-1 and TRBJ1-2; 12 bases line up with TRBD1. CDR3 length equals 14 residues. CDR1 and CDR2 from the germline V gene are MNHNS and SASEGT. V trimming: 9 bases; J trimming: 4 bases; junction bases outside the gene matches: 6. CDR3 in DNA: TGTGCCAGTGCCGGGACAGGGGGCGGCTATGGCTACACCTTC. Translating it yields CASAGTGGGYGYTF.

V gene TRBV11-1 combines with J gene TRBJ2-7; 9 nucleotides align to TRBD1. Germline V CDR1 and CDR2: SGHAT, FQDESV (reference sequence). This CDR3 has 14 amino acids. V shed 3 bases and J 7 bases; nucleotides not matched to a gene: 7. CDR3 in amino acids: CASSLGQGYVEQYF. CDR3 in DNA: TGTGCCAGCAGCTTGGGACAGGGCTACGTAGAGCAGTACTTC.

Ten or more counts support this clonotype. The chain has TRBV29-1 and TRBJ1-1, with 11 positions matching TRBD1. From germline, CDR1 is SQVTM and CDR2 ANQGSEA. The V gene end was trimmed by 7 bases and the J gene end by 4 bases; junction bases not matched to a gene: 11. The CDR3 length is 15 residues. The CDR3: CSADPGTGGVTEAFF. The CDR3 region has the DNA TGCAGCGCCGATCCCGGGACAGGGGGGGTCACTGAAGCTTTCTTT.

Comments on this clonotype: This may be a read error: a much more frequent sequence differs by one nucleotide. V is TRBV12-5 and J is TRBJ1-1, with 8 bases that match TRBD1. CDR3 size: 16 residues. Germline V CDR1 and CDR2: LGHNT, FRNRAP. The CDR3 sequence: CASGLVLGQGYTEACF. CDR3 sequence (DNA): TGTGCTAGTGGTTTGGTACTTGGACAGGGCTACACTGAAGCTTGCTTT.

This clonotype was detected ten times or more. CDR3 sequence reads: CASTKQQSVTGELFF. In nucleotides, the CDR3 is TGTGCCAGCACCAAGCAACAGTCGGTCACCGGGGAGCTGTTTTTT. The rearrangement uses TRBV19 and TRBJ2-2; no firm D call. Germline V lookup: CDR1 LNHDA, CDR2 SQIVND (reference sequence). The CDR3 runs 15 residues. V lost 9 bases and J 4 bases, leaving 18 bases between the germline ends.

This clonotype occurred many times. The chain carries TRBV6-5 and TRBJ2-2; tentatively, D is TRBD1 (5 bases). The CDR3 consists of 14 residues. Germline CDR1 MNHEY, CDR2 SVGAGI. Trimming took off 3 bases at V and 1 base at J, with 6 bases between the two ends. The CDR3 sequence is CASSYRGNTGELFF. As DNA, the CDR3 is TGTGCCAGCAGTTATAGGGGGAACACCGGGGAGCTGTTTTTT.

This clonotype was seen many times. This chain uses TRBV20-1 with TRBJ1-1; no firm D call. The V gene lost 3 bases and the J gene lost 1 base, with 12 bases spanning the gap. The CDR3 spans 14 residues. CDR1 and CDR2 from the germline V gene are DFQATT and SNEGSKA (reference sequence). This CDR3 is CSASSLTQNTEAFF. The CDR3 coding sequence is TGCAGTGCTAGCTCCCTGACTCAGAACACTGAAGCTTTCTTT.